These T cell receptor beta chains were read from a single sample in a study of T cell responses to AZD1222 COVID-19 vaccine. Sequencing was performed with immunoSEQ multiplex PCR; in TCRdb, only in-frame clones are kept and a portion is missing. This table has around 120,000 clones, roughly 84% appearing once. Material: peripheral blood, obtained on day 0 of AZD1222 vaccination. The receptor set was obtained from an adult in good health. The conserved cysteine and the conserved F or W are not part of the CDR3 here. Size values are once, few and many counts, or a class for expanded clones, and some rows have none.

J,V,size,CDR3
TRBJ1-2,TRBV5-1,NA,ASSSVTPGQGDGYT
TRBJ1-2,TRBV20-1,NA,SARSDYGYT
TRBJ2-3,TRBV5-1,NA,ASSLGGAADTQY
TRBJ2-7,TRBV5-6,NA,ASSSGFEQY
TRBJ1-2,TRBV27,NA,ASRPTGGDGYT
TRBJ2-3,TRBV12-3/TRBV12-4,NA,ALGPLPDTQY
TRBJ1-2,TRBV5-1,once,ASSPVGTASLGYT
TRBJ2-3,TRBV19,NA,ASSIGLGAGGTDTQY
TRBJ2-5,TRBV9,NA,ASSGGAQGTQY
TRBJ1-1,TRBV20-1,NA,SASLPPANTEAF
TRBJ2-1,TRBV4-1,NA,ASSRGGSSYNEQF
TRBJ1-6,TRBV6-4,NA,ASSGGFNSPLH
TRBJ1-5,TRBV6-2/TRBV6-3,NA,ASSYRSNQPQH
TRBJ2-2,TRBV5-6,NA,ASSPVHTGELF
TRBJ1-1,TRBV2,once,ASIAGTGGFTEAF
TRBJ1-5,TRBV10-3,NA,AISDRSDQPQH
TRBJ2-3,TRBV2,NA,ASSGQGGTDTQY
TRBJ1-5,TRBV2,NA,ASSDGKNQPQH
TRBJ1-5,TRBV15,NA,ATSRDIYSNQPQH
TRBJ1-5,TRBV2,few,ASSDFLRVGQPQH
TRBJ2-2,TRBV4-2,NA,ASSTLAGGPNTGELF
TRBJ1-6,TRBV2,NA,ASRKTGGSSYNSPLH
TRBJ2-1,TRBV6-4,NA,ASSSGLAGYNEQF
TRBJ1-2,TRBV5-6,once,ASSFMAGGHGYT
TRBJ2-3,TRBV18,once,ASSRETVSTDTQY
TRBJ1-3,TRBV14,NA,ASSQDPSGTSGNTIY
TRBJ1-6,TRBV9,NA,ASSVEGRGNSPLH
TRBJ1-1,TRBV11-2,NA,ASSLFAGEPPRAF